This T cell receptor (beta chain) was recovered during a study of response to subunit inactivated influenza vaccine. The sample holds a few counts of this clonotype. Antigen specificity is unknown. Germline values: CDR1 DFQATT, CDR2 SNEGSKA (reference sequence). The CDR3 is 15 amino acids. With 0 bases clipped from V and 2 bases from J, the junction kept 7 bases outside the gene matches. TCRdb itself ran the RT-PCR reads through MiXCR, one entry per CDR3 protein. The top ten clones hold under 14% of a sample with 710,000 or so distinct CDR3 sequences, around 14% of them seen once. Study-wide results and caveats: The authors offered the suggestion that each seasonal influenza vaccination recruits few new T cells.

This TCR derives from a man in his forties or fifties who received an inactivated influenza vaccine. The sample was PBMCs from blood, taken roughly 13 days after vaccination. V usage is TRBV20-1 and J usage is TRBJ2-7, with 7 bases fitting TRBD2. Here the CDR3 DNA reads TGCAGTGCTAGAGATTGGGAGGGGCCCACCTACGAGCAGTACTTC. This translates into CSARDWEGPTYEQYF.